A single sample gave rise to the 8 T cell receptor beta chains below, sequenced in a study of blood T cell repertoires in COVID-19. TCRdb keeps only in-frame clones here, not all; method: immunoSEQ multiplex PCR. The table has more than 110,000 clones, over 75% seen once. Material for sequencing was peripheral blood. The source is a human donor in a cohort sampled during active COVID-19.

The gene calls are TRBV9 and TRBJ1-5, with TRBD1 matching over 8 bases. Germline CDR1 is SGDLS and CDR2 is YYNGEE. V lost 4 bases and J lost 6; bases outside the gene matches: 6. This CDR3 has 14 amino acids. The DNA for the CDR3 is TGTGCCAGCAGCCAAGGGACAGGCGGTCAGCCCCAGCATTTT. Translated: CASSQGTGGQPQHF.

The V and J genes are TRBV6-2 or TRBV6-3 and TRBJ1-2; D ambiguous. The V gene's germline CDR1 is MNHEY and CDR2 SVGEGT. V lost 2 bases and J lost 8, with 6 bases in between. This CDR3 is built from 11 residues. The DNA of the CDR3 is TGTGCCAGCAGTTACCAGTGGGGCTACACCTTC. Translated, it gives CASSYQWGYTF.

The V call is TRBV19, the J call TRBJ2-1, with TRBD1 identical over 8 bases. V shed 4 bases and J 7 bases; nucleotides not matched to a gene: 6. The CDR3 totals 14 residues. Germline values: CDR1 LNHDA, CDR2 SQIVND (reference sequence). CDR3 region: CASSNQGARNEQFF. The DNA of the CDR3 is TGTGCCAGTAGTAACCAGGGGGCACGGAATGAGCAGTTCTTC.

This clone came up once. The chain recombines TRBV4-2 with TRBJ2-1; 13 bases are shared with TRBD2. This CDR3 has 17 amino acids. Per the germline V gene, CDR1 is LGHNA and CDR2 is YNFKEQ. V was clipped by 1 base and J by 0 bases; unmatched bases: 0. CDR3 sequence (DNA): TGTGCCAGCAGCCAAGGGACTAGCGGGAGCTCCTACAATGAGCAGTTCTTC. This codes for CASSQGTSGSSYNEQFF.

The CDR3 bases are TGTGCCAGCTCACCCCAAAACAGGGGAGGTGAAGCTTTCTTT. Translating it yields CASSPQNRGGEAFF. The genes are TRBV18 and TRBJ1-1; 7 nucleotides match TRBD1. The CDR3 totals 14 residues. Germline V gives CDR1 KGHSH, CDR2 LQKENI. V gave up 3 bases and J gave up 7 bases; unmatched junction bases: 8.

The V and J genes are TRBV27 and TRBJ1-6; 10 bases map to TRBD1. Per germline, CDR1 MNHEY and CDR2 SMNVEV (reference sequence). Germline trimming cut 4 bases from V and 10 bases from J; bases unmatched to any gene: 13. There are 17 residues in the CDR3. CDR3 in DNA: TGTGCCAGCAGTTACACCTTCCCGGGACAGGGGTTGTCACCCCTCCACTTT. This gives the protein CASSYTFPGQGLSPLHF.

The chain uses TRBV4-3 and TRBJ2-3; TRBD2 matches 11 bases. The CDR3 totals 16 residues. V trimming: 4 bases; J trimming: 4 bases; junction bases outside the gene matches: 7. CDR1 and CDR2 from the germline V gene are LGHNA and YSLEER. The CDR3 nucleotides read TGCGCCAGCAGCCTAAAAACTAGCGGGAGATCAGATACGCAGTATTTT. Encoded protein: CASSLKTSGRSDTQYF.

The chain links TRBV5-1 to TRBJ1-1; D is undetermined. CDR3 length equals 15 residues. Trimming pared 0 bases from V and 2 bases from J, leaving 11 bases between. Germline V CDR1 and CDR2: SGHRS, YFSETQ. The CDR3 bases are TGCGCCAGCAGCTTGGCCCGGTTCGCTAACACTGAAGCTTTCTTT. It encodes CASSLARFANTEAFF.